Listed below are T cell receptor beta chains from one sample, sequenced in a study of blood T cell repertoires in COVID-19. Sequenced by immunoSEQ multiplex PCR; TCRdb stores in-frame clones only, minus some. The top ten hold 15% to 20% of the sample, which has 200,000 to 250,000 clones, roughly 80% seen once. The sample taken for sequencing was peripheral blood. The source is an elderly woman with active or convalescent COVID-19. CDR3s include the opening cysteine and the closing phenylalanine or tryptophan.

16,TRBJ2-1,TRBV7-3,CASSFVAGRNYNEQFF
16,TRBJ2-5,TRBV4-3,CASSLNSGGGQETQYF
13,TRBJ2-7,TRBV19,CASRGRGSYEQYF
16,TRBJ2-5,TRBV10-1,CASSVTSGGSQETQYF
14,TRBJ1-4,TRBV19,CASSIAGDNEKLFF
15,TRBJ2-1,TRBV18,CASSPPSSPLGEQFF
14,TRBJ1-2,TRBV11-2,CASSLDRVLYGYTF
12,TRBJ2-5,TRBV5-1,CASSLEEETQYF
15,TRBJ2-7,TRBV29-1,CSVEWAAGQDYEQYF
13,TRBJ2-1,TRBV28,CASSRDNYNEQFF
15,TRBJ1-6,TRBV9,CASSVGGSGNSPLHF